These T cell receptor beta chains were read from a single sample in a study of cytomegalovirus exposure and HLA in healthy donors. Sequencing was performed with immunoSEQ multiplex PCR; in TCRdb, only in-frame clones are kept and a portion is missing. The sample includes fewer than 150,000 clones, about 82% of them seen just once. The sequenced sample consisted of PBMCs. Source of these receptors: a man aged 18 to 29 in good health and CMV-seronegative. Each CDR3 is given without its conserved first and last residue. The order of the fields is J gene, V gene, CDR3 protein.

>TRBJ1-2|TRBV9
ASSGPGQSYGYT
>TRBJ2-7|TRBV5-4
ASSPGQYGEQY
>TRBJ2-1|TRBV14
ASSQYFGAAGGRNEQF
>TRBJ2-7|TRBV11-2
ASSETSGSFFASYEQY
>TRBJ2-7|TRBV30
AWSSGRVGGGNEQY
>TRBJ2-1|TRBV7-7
ASSHNNNEQF
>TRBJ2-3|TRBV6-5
ASRTEGAADTQY
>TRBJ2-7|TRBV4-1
ASSHLGGQGSEQY
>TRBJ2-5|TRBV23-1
ASSQSEVDRGQY
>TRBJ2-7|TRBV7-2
ASSPGLRSGHEQY
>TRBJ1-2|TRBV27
ASSLGPDYGYT
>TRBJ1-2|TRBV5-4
ASSPPGQGFGYGYT
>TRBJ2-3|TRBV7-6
ASSSAAGGNTDTQY
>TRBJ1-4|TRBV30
AWSLADTNEKLF
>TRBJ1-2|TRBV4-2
ASSQDEQGRGYT
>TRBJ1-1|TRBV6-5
ASSDRGPTEAF
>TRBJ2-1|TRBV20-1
SALVDNEQF
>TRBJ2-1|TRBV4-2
ASSQDPAGGPNEQF
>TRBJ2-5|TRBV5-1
ASSQQGAGETQY
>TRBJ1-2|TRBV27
ASSQAAGTGYGYT
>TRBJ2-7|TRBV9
ASSEGGRGYEQY
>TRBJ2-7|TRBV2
ASRLLDRELSEQY
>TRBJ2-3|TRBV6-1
ANRGPSTDTQY
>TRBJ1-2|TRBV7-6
ASSYRDNNYGYT
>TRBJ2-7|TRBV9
ASSVGGSSYEQY
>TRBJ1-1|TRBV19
ASTASGTWAEAF
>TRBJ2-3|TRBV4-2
ASSQEPPASGRLGTDTQY
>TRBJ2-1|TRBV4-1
ASSQDLSEQF
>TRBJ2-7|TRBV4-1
ASSQEGGVGYEQY
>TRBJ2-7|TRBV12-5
ASGVGLEQY
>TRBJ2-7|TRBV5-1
ASSLIQGAHEQY
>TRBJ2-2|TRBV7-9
ASSIQGANTGELF
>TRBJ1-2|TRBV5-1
ASSLAGQGSGGYT
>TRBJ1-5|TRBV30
AWSRGAGNQPQH
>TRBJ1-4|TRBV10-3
AIGRVDEKLF
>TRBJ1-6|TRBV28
ASSLPTGWASPLH
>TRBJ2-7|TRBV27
ASSLWGTGPDEQY
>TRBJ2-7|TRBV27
ASRVYEQY
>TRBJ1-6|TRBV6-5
ASSQLRQGYSPLH
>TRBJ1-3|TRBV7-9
ASSAEQGFSNTIY
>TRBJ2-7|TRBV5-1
ASKNGGDYEQY
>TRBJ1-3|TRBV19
ASTLGDRGDAGNTIY
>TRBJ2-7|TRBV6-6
ASRPTGFAEQY
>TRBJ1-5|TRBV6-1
ATLAGVQPQH
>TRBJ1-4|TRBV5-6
ASSQTGGSEKLF
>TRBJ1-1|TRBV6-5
ASSYHGQGATEAF
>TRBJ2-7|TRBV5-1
ASSPTRTATYEQY
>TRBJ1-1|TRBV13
ASSRGGGVKNTEAF
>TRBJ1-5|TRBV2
ASRTDRGSNQPQH
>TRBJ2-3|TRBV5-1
ASSRQTGSGADTQY
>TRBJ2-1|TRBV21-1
ASSGGCTSGRNEQF
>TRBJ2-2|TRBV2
ASRDTSTGELF
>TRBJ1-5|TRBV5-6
ASSLVGEVDQPQH
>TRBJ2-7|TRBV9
ASSLRGDNSYEQY
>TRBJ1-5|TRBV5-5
ASSLGQGPQPQH
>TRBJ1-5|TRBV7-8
ASSLGDNQPQH
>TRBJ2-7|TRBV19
ASSSGQGYEQY
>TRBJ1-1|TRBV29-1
SVRTEGTEAF